The 22 T cell receptor beta chains below all came from one sample that was sequenced in a study of OX40 agonist ivuxolimab in advanced cancers. Method: immunoSEQ multiplex PCR; TCRdb's copy keeps in-frame clones and lacks some. The table has 75,000 to 90,000 clones, more than 80% seen once. The material sequenced was CD4+ or CD8+ T cells sorted from blood, taken in a trial of the OX40 agonist ivuxolimab. These TCRs come from an adult with an advanced solid tumor such as melanoma, head and neck, liver or kidney cancer.

This chain links TRBV6-6 with TRBJ1-5, with TRBD1 matching 7 bases. The CDR3 is 14 amino acids. The V segment lost 5 bases and the J segment 7 bases; nucleotides outside the gene matches: 8. The germline V gene has CDR1 MNHNY and CDR2 SVGAGI (reference sequence). CDR3 nucleotide sequence: TGTGCCAGCAGTCTCACAGGGGAGGGCCAGCCCCAGCATTTT. This encodes CASSLTGEGQPQHF.

The V and J genes are TRBV18 and TRBJ1-1; D not resolved. CDR1 and CDR2 (germline): KGHSH, LQKENI. The CDR3 is 14 amino acids. Trimming pared 2 bases from V and 1 base from J, leaving 8 bases between. This CDR3 reads CASSPTPENTEAFF. CDR3 DNA: TGTGCCAGCTCACCAACCCCGGAGAACACTGAAGCTTTCTTT.

The gene calls are TRBV7-2 and TRBJ1-6; D ambiguous. Germline V CDR1 and CDR2: SGHTA, FQGNSA. Trimming left V 1 base short and J 0 bases short, with 4 bases between. This CDR3 comprises 15 residues. DNA of the CDR3: TGTGCCAGCAGCTTAGATAGCTCCTATAATTCACCCCTCCACTTT. Translating it yields CASSLDSSYNSPLHF.

The chain is built from TRBV10-3 and TRBJ1-1; no clear D. Trimming removed 4 bases at V and 3 bases at J, with 9 bases between. There are 13 residues in the CDR3. CDR1 and CDR2 (germline): ENHRY, SYGVKD. In DNA form, the CDR3 reads TGTGCCATCAGTGTAAATGGGGACACTGAAGCTTTCTTT. It encodes CAISVNGDTEAFF.

J is TRBJ2-5 and V is TRBV28; 7 bases are a match to TRBD1. The CDR3 is made up of 13 amino acids. Germline-derived CDR1 and CDR2 are MDHEN and SYDVKM. V was clipped by 7 bases and J by 6 bases; unmatched bases: 8. This CDR3 reads CASNRQGVKTQYF. As DNA, the CDR3 is TGTGCCAGCAATAGACAGGGCGTGAAGACCCAGTACTTC.

Here the CDR3 DNA reads TGTGCCAGCAGGTCGGGACTAGGGTTCGCAGATACGCAGTATTTT. Protein product: CASRSGLGFADTQYF. The chain carries TRBV6-5 and TRBJ2-3; TRBD2 matches at 8 bases. Germline loops: CDR1 MNHEY, CDR2 SVGAGI. This CDR3 comprises 15 residues. Unmatched junction bases numbered 9, after V lost 6 bases and J lost 4 bases.

The chain couples TRBV2 to TRBJ1-4; 8 nucleotides match TRBD1. The V and J ends lost 6 bases and 10 bases, in that order; junction bases with no gene match: 10. The CDR3 is 14 amino acids. Germline V gene lookup returns CDR1 SNHLY and CDR2 FYNNEI. CDR3 residues: CASSDQGALTKLFF. As DNA, the CDR3 is TGTGCCAGCAGCGACCAGGGGGCGCTTACAAAACTGTTTTTT.

This clone was recorded only once. V is TRBV18 and J is TRBJ1-1; perhaps TRBD1 as D (6 bases). The germline CDR1 and CDR2 sequences are KGHSH and LQKENI. The CDR3 totals 16 residues. V lost 6 bases and J lost 1, with 18 bases in between. CDR3 sequence (DNA): TGTGCCAGCTCCCCCGTTCAGGGGTCGGGGAACACTGAAGCTTTCTTT. Translation gives CASSPVQGSGNTEAFF. The full variable domain, in which reference TRBV18 and TRBJ1-1 provide the parts outside the CDR3, is NAGVMQNPRHLVRRRGQEARLRCSPMKGHSHVYWYRQLPEEGLKFMVYLQKENIIDESGMPKERFSAEFPKEGPSILRIQQVVRGDSAAYFCASSPVQGSGNTEAFFGQGTRLTVV.

This chain joins TRBV7-3 and TRBJ1-2; the match to TRBD1 covers 7 bases. The trim removed 4 bases at V and 7 bases at J, leaving 12 bases unmatched. CDR3 length equals 15 residues. Per germline, CDR1 SGHTA and CDR2 FQGTGA. For the CDR3, the DNA is TGTGCCAGCAGCTGGCAGACAGGGAACCACGGTGGCTACACCTTC. Amino acids: CASSWQTGNHGGYTF.

The chain is built from TRBV5-1 and TRBJ2-5; D is unresolved. Germline V gives CDR1 SGHRS, CDR2 YFSETQ. This CDR3 comprises 11 residues. Trimming stripped 4 bases from V and 2 bases from J, with 3 bases between. The CDR3 loop reads CASSQQETQYF. The CDR3 DNA sequence: TGCGCCAGCAGCCAACAAGAGACCCAGTACTTC.

CDR3 sequence reads: CASSLEAGGPLHF. DNA for the CDR3: TGTGCCAGCAGCTTGGAGGCAGGGGGTCCCCTCCACTTT. V gene TRBV5-4 combines with J gene TRBJ1-6, with 7 nucleotides matching TRBD1. Germline V gene lookup returns CDR1 SGHNT and CDR2 YYREEE (reference sequence). V was pared by 0 bases and J by 13 bases, with 4 bases of the junction left unmatched. The CDR3 has 13 amino acids.

The chain uses TRBV29-1 and TRBJ1-2, with D hard to call. The CDR3 extends over 10 amino acids. V dropped 5 bases and J dropped 5 bases, with 6 bases sitting between them. Germline CDR1 is SQVTM and CDR2 is ANQGSEA. CDR3 sequence: CSVYQYGYTF. CDR3 nucleotides: TGCAGCGTTTATCAATATGGCTACACCTTC.

This clone was seen just once. Other DNA variants within this sample encode the same CDR3. The chain has TRBV28 and TRBJ2-2; D is ambiguous. The germline CDR1 and CDR2 sequences are MDHEN and SYDVKM. The CDR3 has 15 residues. V lost 5 bases and J 3 bases, leaving 13 bases between the germline ends. The CDR3 bases are TGTGCCAGCAGTCCGGACGGGCCGGACACCGGGGAGCTGTTTTTT. Amino acid sequence: CASSPDGPDTGELFF.

The DNA for the CDR3 is TGTGCCAGCAGCTTGGGGGGACCTCATGGCTACACCTTC. Translation gives CASSLGGPHGYTF. The chain combines TRBV5-4 with TRBJ1-2; the D gene is possibly TRBD1 (5 bases). Germline CDR1 and CDR2: SGHNT and YYREEE (reference sequence). The CDR3 contains 13 residues. Trimming stripped 0 bases from V and 6 bases from J, with 9 bases between.

The J gene is TRBJ1-5, the V gene TRBV5-4; the D gene is possibly TRBD1 (5 bases). V lost 0 bases to trimming and J lost 5 bases, with 6 bases between them. Per germline, CDR1 SGHNT and CDR2 YYREEE (reference sequence). The CDR3 runs to 13 residues. CDR3 sequence: CASSLGGDQPQHF. The DNA for the CDR3 is TGTGCCAGCAGCTTGGGGGGGGATCAGCCCCAGCATTTT. Full variable domain (missing parts from reference TRBV5-4 and TRBJ1-5): ETGVTQSPTHLIKTRGQQVTLRCSSQSGHNTVSWYQQALGQGPQFIFQYYREEENGRGNFPPRFSGLQFPNYSSELNVNALELDDSALYLCASSLGGDQPQHFGDGTRLSIL.

This CDR3 is CASSPTENEKLFF. The CDR3 region has the DNA TGTGCCAGCAGCCCTACAGAGAATGAAAAACTGTTTTTT. The chain couples TRBV28 to TRBJ1-4; no reliable D call. The CDR3 totals 13 residues. V lost 6 bases and J 5 bases, leaving 10 bases between the germline ends. Germline CDR1 MDHEN, CDR2 SYDVKM.

Turning to this clone: Sequence at one end of the junction differs from germline and may be a read error. For the CDR3, the DNA is TGTGCCAGCAGACTAAGGACTAGCGGTACCAGGTTT. Its translation: CASRLRTSGTRF. The rearrangement links TRBV2 to TRBJ2-3; 10 bases are a match to TRBD2. CDR1 SNHLY and CDR2 FYNNEI come from the germline V gene. This CDR3 has 12 residues.

The V gene is TRBV7-9, the J gene TRBJ1-2; D is uncertain. The V and J ends lost 1 base and 7 bases respectively, with 7 bases between them. Germline V gives CDR1 SEHNR, CDR2 FQNEAQ (reference sequence). This CDR3 spans 12 amino acids. As DNA, the CDR3 is TGTGCCAGCAGCTTAGAACGAGTTGGCTACACCTTC. Translation: CASSLERVGYTF. Using reference TRBV7-9 and TRBJ1-2 for the parts outside the CDR3, the full variable domain is DTGVSQNPRHKITKRGQNVTFRCDPISEHNRLYWYRQTLGQGPEFLTYFQNEAQLEKSRLLSDRFSAERPKGSFSTLEIQRTEQGDSAMYLCASSLERVGYTFGSGTRLTVV.

The chain joins TRBV19 to TRBJ2-2; D call uncertain. CDR3 length equals 15 residues. The V gene's germline CDR1 is LNHDA and CDR2 SQIVND (reference sequence). V was shortened by 0 bases and J by 0 bases, with 5 bases between the two germline ends. The CDR3 region has the DNA TGTGCCAGTAGTATAGACTTGGCGAACACCGGGGAGCTGTTTTTT. This translates into CASSIDLANTGELFF.

The V gene is TRBV5-4, the J gene TRBJ2-7; no firm D call. V lost 3 bases and J 2 bases, leaving 6 bases between the germline ends. In germline, CDR1 is SGHNT, CDR2 YYREEE (reference sequence). This CDR3 spans 12 amino acids. CDR3 sequence (DNA): TGTGCCAGCAGCTCTCGCACCTACGAGCAGTACTTC. It codes for CASSSRTYEQYF.

This chain's CDR3 is CASSLGSDGKTQYF. Here the CDR3 DNA reads TGTGCCAGCAGCTTGGGGTCAGACGGAAAGACCCAGTACTTC. The rearrangement links TRBV5-4 to TRBJ2-5; D is unresolved. Deletions cut 0 bases from V and 6 bases from J, with 12 bases between. CDR1 is SGHNT and CDR2 is YYREEE in the germline V gene (reference sequence). There are 14 residues in the CDR3.

The chain combines TRBV5-4 with TRBJ1-2; D remains ambiguous. V dropped 4 bases and J dropped 3 bases, with 13 bases sitting between them. CDR1 SGHNT and CDR2 YYREEE come from the germline V gene (reference sequence). This CDR3 region has 14 residues. The CDR3 is CASSVTAGDYGYTF. CDR3 sequence (DNA): TGTGCCAGCAGCGTTACAGCCGGCGACTATGGCTACACCTTC.